This T cell receptor beta chain emerged from a study of T cells after yellow fever vaccination. General study points: A limited proportion of clonotypes was detected within both the CD4 and CD8 compartments.

V gave up 12 bases and J gave up 3 bases, with 11 bases separating them. The CDR3 is 11 amino acids. CDR1 and CDR2 from the germline V gene are KGHDR and SFDVKD. This clonotype was detected a few times. MiXCR, applied by TCRdb to the 5' RACE reads, yields one record per CDR3 protein. Of about 45,000 distinct CDR3 sequences in the sample, 6.8% were seen once. This specimen consisted of CD8+ T cells not binding an NS4B(214-222) dextramer, sorted from PBMCs, obtained 45 days after the yellow fever booster vaccination. The rearrangement joins TRBV24-1 to TRBJ2-7; D perhaps matches TRBD1 (5 bases). This clonotype was sampled from a man under 40 who received the YFV17D yellow fever vaccine. DNA of the CDR3: TGTGCCCCTTACAGGTACTACGAGCAGTACTTC. It specifies CAPYRYYEQYF.